The 28 T cell receptor beta chains listed next were all sequenced from one sample in a study of blood T cell repertoires in COVID-19. Method: immunoSEQ multiplex PCR; TCRdb's copy keeps in-frame clones and lacks some. This sample carries some 150,000 clones, roughly 87% of them seen once, and the ten largest clones take 0.9% to 0.95%. The sample taken for sequencing was peripheral blood. These TCRs come from a woman in her fifties or sixties with acute or convalescent COVID-19.

The CDR3 coding sequence is TGCGCCAGCAGCCAGGGACAGGTTAACACTGAAGCTTTCTTT. It translates to CASSQGQVNTEAFF. The J gene is TRBJ1-1, the V gene TRBV4-1; 8 bases map to TRBD1. The CDR3 spans 14 residues. V dropped 3 bases and J dropped 2; count of bases not matched to a gene: 2. Germline V gene data show CDR1 as MGHRA and CDR2 as YSYEKL.

The chain recombines TRBV19 with TRBJ1-1; D not resolved. V lost 7 bases and J lost 1, with 10 bases in between. CDR3 size: 13 residues. Germline-derived CDR1 and CDR2 are LNHDA and SQIVND (reference sequence). This CDR3 is CASNSERNTEAFF. The CDR3 DNA follows: TGTGCCAGTAACTCCGAGAGGAACACTGAAGCTTTCTTT.

The sample holds a few counts of this clone. V usage is TRBV7-9 and J usage is TRBJ2-3; tentatively, D is TRBD2 (6 bases). V shed 4 bases and J shed 0 bases, with 11 bases lying between them. There are 15 residues in the CDR3. CDR1 and CDR2 (germline): SEHNR, FQNEAQ (reference sequence). The CDR3 bases are TGTGCCAGCAGCTCGACCGGGACTAGCACAGATACGCAGTATTTT. This codes for CASSSTGTSTDTQYF.

For the CDR3, the DNA is TGTGCCAGCAGCTTTGGCGGCAGGGGGCGCACCGGGGAGCTGTTTTTT. It yields the protein CASSFGGRGRTGELFF. The chain links TRBV5-4 to TRBJ2-2, with 8 bases identical to TRBD1. This CDR3 is built from 16 residues. CDR1 SGHNT and CDR2 YYREEE come from the germline V gene (reference sequence). The junction had 7 bases not matched to a gene; V was cut back by 2 bases and J by 4 bases.

The chain links TRBV5-4 to TRBJ1-1; 7 bases line up with TRBD1. This CDR3 is 15 amino acids long. The V segment lost 3 bases and the J segment 3 bases; nucleotides outside the gene matches: 8. The germline gives CDR1 SGHNT, CDR2 YYREEE (reference sequence). The CDR3 here is CASSYGTASDTEAFF. Here the CDR3 DNA reads TGTGCCAGCAGCTACGGGACAGCCTCCGACACTGAAGCTTTCTTT.

J is TRBJ2-7 and V is TRBV6-5; 8 nucleotides align to TRBD1. The CDR3 sequence is 13 residues long. Germline V CDR1 and CDR2: MNHEY, SVGAGI. V lost 6 bases to trimming and J lost 4 bases; unmatched junction nucleotides: 5. The CDR3 coding sequence is TGTGCCAGCAGCCGGACAGGGTCTTACGAGCAGTACTTC. This encodes CASSRTGSYEQYF.

CDR3 bases: TGCGCCAGCAGCTTGTATCTCGGTGACTCTGGAAACACCATATATTTT. Translating gives CASSLYLGDSGNTIYF. The V and J genes are TRBV5-1 and TRBJ1-3; D unclear. Germline V gene data show CDR1 as SGHRS and CDR2 as YFSETQ. The CDR3 has 16 residues. The V gene lost 1 base and the J gene lost 0 bases, with 11 bases spanning the gap.

This chain links TRBV28 with TRBJ1-1; D is undetermined. Trimming shortened V by 5 bases and J by 0 bases, and 10 bases separated the two germline ends. This CDR3 has 14 amino acids. Germline CDR1 is MDHEN and CDR2 is SYDVKM. CDR3 sequence (DNA): TGTGCCAGCAGTCCGGCGGGCATGAACACTGAAGCTTTCTTT. This encodes CASSPAGMNTEAFF.

V and J are TRBV6-6 and TRBJ1-3, with D uncertain. The germline CDR1 and CDR2 sequences are MNHNY and SVGAGI (reference sequence). V gave up 0 bases and J gave up 0 bases, with 9 bases separating them. The CDR3 loop spans 16 amino acids. The CDR3 DNA reads TGTGCCAGCAGTTACTCGTACAGTTACTCTGGAAACACCATATATTTT. Its translation is CASSYSYSYSGNTIYF.

The J gene is TRBJ1-3, the V gene TRBV2; 9 bases are a match to TRBD1. The CDR3 has 18 amino acids. J lost 4 bases, V lost 2 bases, and 12 bases had no gene match. CDR1 SNHLY and CDR2 FYNNEI come from the germline V gene. CDR3 amino acids: CASSERTGARPRGNTIYF. Written as DNA, the CDR3 is TGTGCCAGCAGTGAAAGGACAGGGGCTCGACCGCGGGGAAACACCATATATTTT.

The V gene is TRBV30, the J gene TRBJ1-6; 9 bases line up with TRBD1. Germline CDR1 reads GTSNPN; CDR2 reads SVGIG (reference sequence). V trimming: 8 bases; J trimming: 5 bases; junction bases outside the gene matches: 4. This CDR3 is built from 13 residues. The CDR3: CARGQGDNSPLHF. CDR3 in DNA: TGTGCCCGGGGACAGGGAGATAATTCACCCCTCCACTTT.

The chain joins TRBV5-4 to TRBJ1-2, with 9 nucleotides matching TRBD1. The CDR3 is 14 residues long. With 4 bases clipped from V and 6 bases from J, the junction kept 7 bases outside the gene matches. Germline values: CDR1 SGHNT, CDR2 YYREEE (reference sequence). The CDR3 reads CASSPDRGKNGYTF. CDR3 DNA sequence: TGTGCCAGCAGCCCTGACAGGGGGAAGAATGGCTACACCTTC.

The chain joins TRBV7-3 to TRBJ1-3; 10 nucleotides agree with TRBD1. Germline-derived CDR1 and CDR2 are SGHTA and FQGTGA. The CDR3 runs to 17 residues. Unmatched junction bases numbered 9, after V lost 3 bases and J lost 4 bases. CDR3 protein: CASSFPTGTGDGNTIYF. The CDR3 bases are TGTGCCAGCAGCTTCCCAACCGGGACAGGGGACGGAAACACCATATATTTT.

The chain combines TRBV30 with TRBJ1-2, with 9 bases lining up with TRBD1. The CDR3 runs to 12 residues. The trim removed 6 bases at V and 7 bases at J, leaving 6 bases unmatched. Germline V gives CDR1 GTSNPN, CDR2 SVGIG (reference sequence). The chain's CDR3 is CACLTGGRGYTF. CDR3 in DNA: TGTGCCTGTCTGACAGGGGGTCGTGGCTACACCTTC.

A single count supports this clone. The rearrangement uses TRBV2 and TRBJ2-2, with TRBD2 as a possible D gene (6 bases). Germline CDR1 SNHLY, CDR2 FYNNEI. Trimming pared 5 bases from V and 5 bases from J, leaving 18 bases between. The CDR3 sequence is 16 residues long. The CDR3 sequence: CASSQKEWEETGELFF. DNA of the CDR3: TGTGCCAGCAGTCAAAAGGAGTGGGAGGAAACCGGGGAGCTGTTTTTT.

The chain is built from TRBV19 and TRBJ2-7; no firm D call. The V and J ends lost 6 bases and 2 bases respectively, with 8 bases between them. From germline, CDR1 is LNHDA and CDR2 SQIVND (reference sequence). This CDR3 spans 12 amino acids. The DNA of the CDR3 is TGTGCCAGTAGCCCTCGAGCCTACGAGCAGTACTTC. Its protein is CASSPRAYEQYF.

The chain uses TRBV7-9 and TRBJ2-7; 10 nucleotides line up with TRBD1. Trimming cost V 5 bases and J 3 bases; bases outside gene matches: 7. CDR1 and CDR2 (germline): SEHNR, FQNEAQ (reference sequence). The CDR3 is 15 amino acids. The DNA of the CDR3 is TGTGCCAGCAGCCGTAGGACAGGGGGTGACTACGAGCAGTACTTC. This codes for CASSRRTGGDYEQYF.

This chain links TRBV7-3 with TRBJ2-7, with a weak D call TRBD2 (7 bases). CDR1 is SGHTA, CDR2 FQGTGA, per germline. The ends were cut back, 5 bases at V and 7 bases at J, with 15 bases in the middle. CDR3 length: 13 residues. The chain's CDR3 is CASSGAGAGEQYF. Here the CDR3 DNA reads TGTGCCAGCAGCGGGGCGGGGGCTGGGGAGCAGTACTTC. Full variable domain (remainder filled in from reference TRBV7-3 and TRBJ2-7): GAGVSQTPSNKVTEKGKYVELRCDPISGHTALYWYRQSLGQGPEFLIYFQGTGAADDSGLPNDRFFAVRPEGSVSTLKIQRTERGDSAVYLCASSGAGAGEQYFGPGTRLTVT.

The J gene is TRBJ2-5, the V gene TRBV29-1; 7 bases map to TRBD2. The length of the CDR3 is 14 residues. J lost 5 bases, V lost 2 bases, and 8 bases had no gene match. Per the germline V gene, CDR1 is SQVTM and CDR2 is ANQGSEA. In DNA form, the CDR3 reads TGCAGCGTTGAATCATCGGGGGGTTGGGAGACCCAGTACTTC. Translated: CSVESSGGWETQYF.

For the CDR3, the DNA is TGTGCCAGCAGCAAGGAGATAGGGAACACTGAAGCTTTCTTT. Amino acid sequence: CASSKEIGNTEAFF. This chain joins TRBV5-4 and TRBJ1-1; D unclear. Germline V lookup: CDR1 SGHNT, CDR2 YYREEE (reference sequence). V lost 4 bases, J lost 1 base, and 11 bases lay in between. The CDR3 spans 14 residues.

In this sample, this clone turned up a few times. The chain couples TRBV20-1 to TRBJ1-1; D gene unclear. Trimming left V 3 bases short and J 7 bases short, with 9 bases between. CDR3 length: 11 amino acids. Germline loops: CDR1 DFQATT, CDR2 SNEGSKA (reference sequence). DNA of the CDR3: TGCAGTGCTAGGAAACTGCTTGAAGCTTTCTTT. It specifies CSARKLLEAFF.

CDR3 bases: TGTGCCAGCAGCTTGGAGGGAGCTAGCGGGTATTCCTACAATGAGCAGTTCTTC. Its translation is CASSLEGASGYSYNEQFF. The V and J genes are TRBV5-6 and TRBJ2-1, with 8 bases identical to TRBD2. CDR1 SGHDT and CDR2 YYEEEE come from the germline V gene. This CDR3 has 18 amino acids. Unmatched junction bases numbered 9, after V lost 0 bases and J lost 1 base. Full variable domain (missing parts from reference TRBV5-6 and TRBJ2-1): DAGVTQSPTHLIKTRGQQVTLRCSPKSGHDTVSWYQQALGQGPQFIFQYYEEEERQRGNFPDRFSGHQFPNYSSELNVNALLLGDSALYLCASSLEGASGYSYNEQFFGPGTRLTVL.

CDR3 in amino acids: CASSSAVDNEQFF. CDR3 DNA sequence: TGCGCCAGCAGCTCAGCGGTAGACAATGAGCAGTTCTTC. The chain joins TRBV5-1 to TRBJ2-1; weak D call: TRBD2 (5 bases). Germline CDR1 reads SGHRS; CDR2 reads YFSETQ. The CDR3 has 13 amino acids. The V gene lost 3 bases and the J gene lost 5 bases, with 9 bases spanning the gap.

This chain connects TRBV27 to TRBJ1-4; D is perhaps TRBD1 (5 bases). This CDR3 region has 14 residues. The germline V gene has CDR1 MNHEY and CDR2 SMNVEV (reference sequence). V lost 3 bases and J 7 bases, leaving 12 bases between the germline ends. The CDR3 DNA is TGTGCCAGCAGTTTGTACGGGACTGGTGAAAAACTGTTTTTT. This encodes CASSLYGTGEKLFF.

The chain is built from TRBV28 and TRBJ2-7, with a possible D match to TRBD1 (6 bases). CDR1 is MDHEN and CDR2 is SYDVKM in the germline V gene. This CDR3 comprises 16 residues. Trimming removed 4 bases from V and 3 bases from J, with 19 bases in between. The chain's CDR3 is CASSYPPRGHGYEQYF. CDR3 DNA sequence: TGTGCCAGCAGTTACCCTCCAAGGGGACACGGCTACGAGCAGTACTTC.

This clone is a singleton in its sample. The chain joins TRBV5-1 to TRBJ1-1, with a possible D match to TRBD1 (6 bases). This CDR3 is built from 13 residues. Between the trimmed V and J ends, which lost 4 bases and 1 base, there was a span of 8 bases. Per germline, CDR1 SGHRS and CDR2 YFSETQ. The CDR3 DNA sequence: TGCGCCAGCAGCCAACAGGGGAACACTGAAGCTTTCTTT. This codes for CASSQQGNTEAFF.

J is TRBJ2-6 and V is TRBV18; 7 bases line up with TRBD1. CDR3 size: 16 residues. The trim removed 6 bases at V and 0 bases at J, leaving 5 bases unmatched. Germline V lookup: CDR1 KGHSH, CDR2 LQKENI. The CDR3 DNA reads TGTGCCAGCTCCCCGGGACAGTTCTCTGGGGCCAACGTCCTGACTTTC. This sequence encodes CASSPGQFSGANVLTF.

In DNA, the CDR3 is TGTGCCAGCAGCTCAGGACGGGGCTCTGGGGCCAACGTCCTGACTTTC. Protein product: CASSSGRGSGANVLTF. V and J are TRBV11-3 and TRBJ2-6; a possible D gene is TRBD2 (5 bases). V gave up 4 bases and J gave up 0 bases, with 10 bases separating them. This CDR3 is 16 amino acids long. Germline values: CDR1 SGHNT, CDR2 YENEEA.